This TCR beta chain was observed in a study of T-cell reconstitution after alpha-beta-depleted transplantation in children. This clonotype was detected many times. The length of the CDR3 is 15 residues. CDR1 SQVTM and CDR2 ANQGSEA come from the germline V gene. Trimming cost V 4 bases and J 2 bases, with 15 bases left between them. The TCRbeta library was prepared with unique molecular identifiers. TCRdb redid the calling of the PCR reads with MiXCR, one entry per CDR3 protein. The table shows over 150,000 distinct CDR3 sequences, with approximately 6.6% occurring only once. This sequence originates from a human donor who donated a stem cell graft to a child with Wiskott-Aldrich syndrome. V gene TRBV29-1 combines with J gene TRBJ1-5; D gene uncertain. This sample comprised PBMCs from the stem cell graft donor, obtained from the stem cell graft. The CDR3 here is CSVVWGSTGNQPQHF. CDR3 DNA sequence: TGCAGCGTTGTATGGGGTTCTACGGGCAATCAGCCCCAGCATTTT.